This T cell receptor beta chain derives from a study of Ad26.COV2.S vaccination and SARS-CoV-2 variants. Study summary: Donor got 5x10^10 or 1x10^11 viral particles of Ad26.COV2.S.

Regarding treatment: some 20 received Ad26.COV2.S at low or high dose, single or two shots; five or six received placebo; per-sample allocation not given. All samples were drawn on day 63, counting from the first vaccine or placebo injection. CDR1 is LGHNA, CDR2 YSLEER, per germline. The CDR3 covers 15 residues. V was shortened by 8 bases and J by 0 bases, with 17 bases between the two germline ends. TCRdb keeps only in-frame clones here, not all; method: immunoSEQ multiplex PCR. The sample includes about 350,000 clones, about 88% of them seen just once. The rearrangement uses TRBV4-3 and TRBJ2-7, with TRBD1 as a possible D gene (6 bases). The sample consisted of peripheral blood, taken in a trial of Ad26.COV2.S vaccine versus placebo. The origin of this receptor is a person aged 18-65 years who received the Ad26.COV2.S COVID-19 vaccine or a placebo. The CDR3 coding sequence is TGCGCCAGCCCACGGGACACCTCGACCTCCTACGAGCAGTACTTC. Translated: CASPRDTSTSYEQYF.